The rows below give T cell receptor beta chains drawn from one sample of a study of PD-1 blockade in classical Hodgkin lymphoma. The method was immunoSEQ multiplex PCR; TCRdb's version includes in-frame clones alone and lacks a portion of them. The profile shows 25,000 to 30,000 clones, 80% to 90% of them singletons. The source was CD4+ T cells from blood, collected before the fourth cycle of nivolumab. These receptors all stem from a human donor with classical Hodgkin lymphoma. CDR3s include the opening cysteine and the closing phenylalanine or tryptophan.

cdr3_aa,v_call,j_call,cdr3_length
CASSLTHLPALLYEQYF,TRBV7-2,TRBJ2-7,17
CASTPRGGKTQYF,TRBV2,TRBJ2-5,13
CASSQTVSTDTQYF,TRBV5-1,TRBJ2-3,14
CASSLLSGGATGELFF,TRBV5-1,TRBJ2-2,16
CASSTFLTGNQPQHF,TRBV19,TRBJ1-5,15
CASTYDRGRDRAFF,TRBV5-6,TRBJ1-1,14
CSVDGQGYGYTF,TRBV29-1,TRBJ1-2,12
CASSSHRGQGETQYF,TRBV5-1,TRBJ2-5,15
CASSLVAGELSYEQYF,TRBV7-8,TRBJ2-7,16
CAWSHGRTNYGYTF,TRBV30,TRBJ1-2,14
CASSPRTSAYEQYF,TRBV9,TRBJ2-7,14